These 10 T cell receptor beta chains share one sample of origin, sequenced in a study of T cell responses to AZD1222 COVID-19 vaccine. The assay was immunoSEQ multiplex PCR, and TCRdb's table has in-frame clones only and misses some. The sample consists of approximately 120,000 clones, roughly nine tenths of them appearing once. This sample comprised peripheral blood, obtained 28 days after the second AZD1222 dose. These TCRs come from an adult who received the AZD1222 COVID-19 vaccine.

This sequence joins TRBV4-3 and TRBJ1-6, with TRBD1 as a possible D gene (5 bases). CDR1 and CDR2 (germline): LGHNA, YSLEER. The CDR3 loop spans 18 amino acids. Deletions cut 2 bases from V and 5 bases from J, with 19 bases between. The CDR3, as DNA: TGCGCCAGCAGCCAATCGGCGGCTGGGGCCGCGGATAATTCACCCCTCCACTTT. It yields the protein CASSQSAAGAADNSPLHF.

The J gene is TRBJ1-6, the V gene TRBV5-1; D uncertain. Trimming left V 4 bases short and J 10 bases short, with 9 bases between. The CDR3 is made up of 12 amino acids. CDR1 is SGHRS, CDR2 YFSETQ, per germline. The CDR3 DNA follows: TGCGCCAGCAGCCCAGAGGGCTCACCCCTCCACTTT. This gives the protein CASSPEGSPLHF.

The rearrangement uses TRBV9 and TRBJ1-1; 7 bases map to TRBD1. The CDR3 has 15 residues. From germline, CDR1 is SGDLS and CDR2 YYNGEE. V trimming: 0 bases; J trimming: 0 bases; junction bases outside the gene matches: 2. CDR3 sequence reads: CASSVDRGLNTEAFF. The DNA of the CDR3 is TGTGCCAGCAGCGTAGACAGGGGACTGAACACTGAAGCTTTCTTT.

The sample holds one count of this clone. Written as DNA, the CDR3 is TGTGCCAGCAGCCCCGAGACAGGAGCCCTGAGGCAGTACTTC. Encoded protein: CASSPETGALRQYF. The chain combines TRBV7-8 with TRBJ2-7; weak D call: TRBD1 (6 bases). The germline CDR1 and CDR2 sequences are SGHVS and FQNEAQ. CDR3 length: 14 residues. V lost 5 bases and J lost 9, with 20 bases in between.

CDR3 sequence reads: CASGSQGNTEAFF. CDR3 bases: TGTGCCAGCGGGTCCCAAGGGAACACTGAAGCTTTCTTT. The rearrangement joins TRBV2 to TRBJ1-1; D remains unclear. This CDR3 is 13 amino acids long. Germline-derived CDR1 and CDR2 are SNHLY and FYNNEI. Trimming stripped 8 bases from V and 1 base from J, with 11 bases between.

This chain uses TRBV30 with TRBJ1-2, with unresolved D. V was clipped by 3 bases and J by 4 bases, with 12 bases between them. Germline V gene lookup returns CDR1 GTSNPN and CDR2 SVGIG (reference sequence). This CDR3 comprises 13 residues. CDR3 nucleotide sequence: TGTGCCTGGAGGCATGGGCTGCTCTATGGCTACACCTTC. Translation gives CAWRHGLLYGYTF.

Turning to this clone: A junction end diverges from the germline sequence, so it may reflect a read error. The V call is TRBV7-7, the J call TRBJ2-2; D is undetermined. The germline V gene encodes CDR1 SSHAT and CDR2 FNYEAQ (reference sequence). CDR3 length: 13 residues. The CDR3 sequence is CASSSILSGELFF. CDR3 DNA sequence: TGTGCCAGCAGCTCCATCCTCTCCGGAGAGCTGTTTTTT. Full variable domain (rest looked up from reference TRBV7-7 and TRBJ2-2): GAGVSQSPRYKVTKRGQDVTLRCDPISSHATLYWYQQALGQGPEFLTYFNYEAQPDKSGLPSDRFSAERPEGSISTLTIQRTEQRDSAMYRCASSSILSGELFFGEGSRLTVL.

The chain joins TRBV28 to TRBJ1-2; weak D call: TRBD1 (6 bases). Per germline, CDR1 MDHEN and CDR2 SYDVKM. V was shortened by 6 bases and J by 1 base, with 9 bases between the two germline ends. There are 13 residues in the CDR3. The CDR3 loop is CASRGTNNYGYTF. In nucleotides, the CDR3 is TGTGCCAGCAGAGGGACAAATAACTATGGCTACACCTTC.

This clone was seen once. The rearrangement links TRBV2 to TRBJ1-6; the D gene is possibly TRBD1 (6 bases). V gave up 5 bases and J gave up 4 bases, with 9 bases separating them. Germline CDR1 reads SNHLY; CDR2 reads FYNNEI. The CDR3 covers 14 residues. The CDR3 sequence: CASSPDRYNSPLHF. The CDR3 coding sequence is TGTGCCAGCAGTCCGGACAGATATAATTCACCCCTCCACTTT.

The sample holds a few counts of this clone. DNA of the CDR3: TGTGCCAGCAGCCTAACAGGGACACGCGGCTACACCTTC. Translating gives CASSLTGTRGYTF. The chain couples TRBV5-8 to TRBJ1-2; D is perhaps TRBD1 (6 bases). With 4 bases removed from V and 8 bases from J, the gap between germline ends came to 15 bases. This CDR3 region has 13 residues. CDR1 is SGHTS, CDR2 YDEGEE, per germline.